What follows are 28 T cell receptor beta chains derived from one specimen sequenced in a study of T cell changes during pregnancy in multiple sclerosis. Clones were sequenced by immunoSEQ multiplex PCR, and TCRdb holds only the in-frame ones, with some missing. The sample consists of tens of thousands of clones, approximately 90% of them appearing once. This material consisted of peripheral blood, taken before pregnancy. The receptors come from a female donor with multiple sclerosis, enrolled in a pregnancy study.

The V gene is TRBV4-1, the J gene TRBJ2-2; no clear D. Germline V gives CDR1 MGHRA, CDR2 YSYEKL. The ends were cut back, 0 bases at V and 4 bases at J, with 6 bases in the middle. The CDR3 runs 14 residues. This chain's CDR3 is CASSQDSTTGELFF. The CDR3, as DNA: TGCGCCAGCAGCCAAGATAGTACCACCGGGGAGCTGTTTTTT.

V is TRBV15 and J is TRBJ2-6; possible D gene TRBD2, 6 bases. This CDR3 has 16 residues. CDR1 and CDR2 from the germline V gene are LNHNV and YYDKDF (reference sequence). V was clipped by 0 bases and J by 4 bases, with 10 bases between them. This CDR3 reads CATSRDWAGGANVLTF. CDR3 DNA sequence: TGTGCCACCAGCAGAGATTGGGCGGGGGGGGCCAACGTCCTGACTTTC.

This chain links TRBV4-2 with TRBJ2-7; a possible D gene is TRBD2 (5 bases). CDR3 size: 15 residues. Germline lookup yields CDR1 LGHNA and CDR2 YNFKEQ. The V and J ends lost 0 bases and 3 bases respectively, with 12 bases between them. The CDR3 is CASSQDKVASYEQYF. CDR3 in DNA: TGTGCCAGCAGCCAAGATAAGGTAGCGAGCTACGAGCAGTACTTC.

V gene TRBV5-4 combines with J gene TRBJ2-3, with D possibly being TRBD2 (5 bases). This CDR3 is built from 15 residues. Trimming left V 2 bases short and J 5 bases short, with 15 bases between. The germline CDR1 and CDR2 sequences are SGHNT and YYREEE (reference sequence). The DNA for the CDR3 is TGTGCCAGCAGCTTCAGTATAACCCGGGGAGATACGCAGTATTTT. Translation: CASSFSITRGDTQYF.

The chain joins TRBV15 to TRBJ1-1; D unclear. The CDR3 covers 14 residues. Germline V gene lookup returns CDR1 LNHNV and CDR2 YYDKDF (reference sequence). V shed 3 bases and J shed 3 bases, with 11 bases lying between them. DNA for the CDR3: TGTGCCACCAGCAGCCCGAGGGTGGACACTGAAGCTTTCTTT. Its protein product is CATSSPRVDTEAFF.

The rearrangement uses TRBV7-6 and TRBJ2-7, with D uncertain. Trimming took 1 base from V and 0 from J, leaving 10 bases between them. The CDR3 sequence is 15 residues long. Germline CDR1 reads SGHVS; CDR2 reads FNYEAQ. The CDR3 loop reads CASSLEAQYSYEQYF. The CDR3, as DNA: TGTGCCAGCAGCTTAGAAGCACAGTACTCCTACGAGCAGTACTTC.

The V and J genes are TRBV7-9 and TRBJ2-5, with 9 bases fitting TRBD2. The CDR3 contains 13 residues. J was trimmed by 6 bases and V by 4 bases; bases with no gene match: 3. Germline V gene data show CDR1 as SEHNR and CDR2 as FQNEAQ (reference sequence). In DNA form, the CDR3 reads TGTGCCAGCAGCTCAAGCGGGAGGAAGACCCAGTACTTC. This gives the protein CASSSSGRKTQYF.

To note about this clone: This CDR3 is also generated by other DNA sequences in the sample. This rearrangement joins TRBV5-1 to TRBJ2-3, with D possibly matching TRBD2 (5 bases). The CDR3 covers 12 residues. Germline V gives CDR1 SGHRS, CDR2 YFSETQ. Trimming stripped 0 bases from V and 6 bases from J, with 5 bases between. This CDR3 is CASSLGGDTQYF. The CDR3 coding sequence is TGCGCCAGCAGCTTGGGAGGGGATACGCAGTATTTT.

V usage is TRBV5-1 and J usage is TRBJ1-1, with D possibly TRBD1 on 6 matching bases. Trimming cost V 4 bases and J 6 bases, with 13 bases left between them. The CDR3 sequence is 13 residues long. Germline V gives CDR1 SGHRS, CDR2 YFSETQ. CDR3 sequence reads: CASSRTSGAEAFF. CDR3 bases: TGCGCCAGCAGCCGTACTTCAGGGGCTGAAGCTTTCTTT.

CDR3 residues: CASSQVLAGGQQYF. In nucleotides, the CDR3 is TGCGCCAGCAGCCAAGTTCTAGCGGGGGGACAGCAGTACTTC. This rearrangement joins TRBV4-3 to TRBJ2-7, with 11 bases fitting TRBD2. The CDR3 has 14 amino acids. CDR1 is LGHNA and CDR2 is YSLEER in the germline V gene. V dropped 1 base and J dropped 8; count of bases not matched to a gene: 4.

The chain links TRBV12-5 to TRBJ2-1, with D possibly matching TRBD1 (6 bases). Germline V lookup: CDR1 LGHNT, CDR2 FRNRAP. The CDR3 has 11 amino acids. Trimming removed 9 bases at V and 8 bases at J, with 11 bases between. The CDR3 sequence: CASRGGDEQFF. The CDR3 coding sequence is TGTGCTAGCCGAGGGGGAGATGAGCAGTTCTTC.

In its sample, this clone was seen a few times. The gene calls are TRBV28 and TRBJ1-2, with D unclear. This CDR3 is 11 amino acids long. Trimming stripped 4 bases from V and 4 bases from J, with 4 bases between. Germline CDR1 MDHEN, CDR2 SYDVKM. CDR3: CASSSGYGYTF. CDR3 in DNA: TGTGCCAGCAGTTCAGGCTATGGCTACACCTTC.

This chain uses TRBV21-1 with TRBJ2-7; TRBD2 is the table's D call, not checked against the DNA. TRBV21-1 is a pseudogene locus. The CDR3 totals 17 residues. Written as DNA, the CDR3 is TGTGCCAGCAGCCCTTGGACTAGCGGGAGTCCCTCCTACGAGCAGTACTTC. Its protein is CASSPWTSGSPSYEQYF.

The chain joins TRBV9 to TRBJ2-3, with 11 bases lining up with TRBD2. V lost 3 bases, J lost 3 bases, and 6 bases stayed unmatched. The germline gives CDR1 SGDLS, CDR2 YYNGEE. This CDR3 contains 16 residues. This chain's CDR3 is CASSAVLAGATDTQYF. The CDR3 nucleotides read TGTGCCAGCAGCGCCGTACTAGCGGGAGCAACAGATACGCAGTATTTT.

This chain uses TRBV4-3 with TRBJ2-3; a weak D match, TRBD1 (6 bases). Trimming removed 0 bases from V and 8 bases from J, with 15 bases in between. Germline CDR1 and CDR2: LGHNA and YSLEER. The CDR3 sequence is 15 residues long. The CDR3: CASSQDTGQPGTQYF. The CDR3, as DNA: TGCGCCAGCAGCCAAGATACTGGACAGCCAGGTACGCAGTATTTT.

The CDR3 spells CAWRPGQASSYNSPLHF. For the CDR3, the DNA is TGTGCCTGGAGGCCGGGACAGGCGAGCTCCTATAATTCACCCCTCCACTTT. V is TRBV30 and J is TRBJ1-6, with 8 bases fitting TRBD1. The CDR3 is 17 residues long. The junction had 7 bases not matched to a gene; V was cut back by 3 bases and J by 0 bases. Germline lookup yields CDR1 GTSNPN and CDR2 SVGIG (reference sequence).

This chain links TRBV30 with TRBJ2-3; D possibly corresponds to TRBD1 (5 bases). Trimming left V 3 bases short and J 0 bases short, with 10 bases between. Germline V gene data show CDR1 as GTSNPN and CDR2 as SVGIG (reference sequence). The CDR3 totals 14 residues. The chain's CDR3 is CAWRGRASTDTQYF. The CDR3 DNA sequence: TGTGCCTGGAGAGGCAGGGCCAGCACAGATACGCAGTATTTT.

The chain has TRBV5-4 and TRBJ2-2; D remains ambiguous. Germline V gene data show CDR1 as SGHNT and CDR2 as YYREEE (reference sequence). CDR3 length: 13 residues. Deletions cut 0 bases from V and 5 bases from J, with 5 bases between. The CDR3 bases are TGTGCCAGCAGCTTGGCAGTGACCGGGGAGCTGTTTTTT. It codes for CASSLAVTGELFF.

The J gene is TRBJ1-1, the V gene TRBV7-9; D is uncertain. There are 13 residues in the CDR3. Germline V gene lookup returns CDR1 SEHNR and CDR2 FQNEAQ (reference sequence). V lost 2 bases, J lost 3 bases, and 7 bases lay in between. The CDR3 region is CASSLRGDTEAFF. The CDR3 bases are TGTGCCAGCAGCTTAAGAGGAGACACTGAAGCTTTCTTT. Complete variable domain (other parts from reference TRBV7-9 and TRBJ1-1): DTGVSQNPRHKITKRGQNVTFRCDPISEHNRLYWYRQTLGQGPEFLTYFQNEAQLEKSRLLSDRFSAERPKGSFSTLEIQRTEQGDSAMYLCASSLRGDTEAFFGQGTRLTVV.

This sequence joins TRBV15 and TRBJ1-1, with 7 bases that match TRBD1. In germline, CDR1 is LNHNV, CDR2 YYDKDF (reference sequence). The V gene end was trimmed by 5 bases and the J gene end by 2 bases; junction bases not matched to a gene: 11. This CDR3 has 16 amino acids. CDR3 bases: TGTGCCACCAGCCCCGGAGGAACAGGGGCTAACACTGAAGCTTTCTTT. Protein: CATSPGGTGANTEAFF.

V is TRBV21-1 and J is TRBJ2-7; the D call of TRBD2 is as the table states it, not checked on the DNA. TRBV21-1 is noted as a pseudogene. The CDR3 covers 16 residues. DNA of the CDR3: TGTGCCAGCATCTTAGAGGAGCCCAGCCATTCCTACGAGCAGTACTTC. This translates into CASILEEPSHSYEQYF.

The chain employs TRBV18 and TRBJ1-4; D might be TRBD1 (5 bases). The CDR3 extends over 16 amino acids. Looked up from germline, CDR1 is KGHSH and CDR2 is LQKENI. V shed 4 bases and J shed 1 base, with 13 bases lying between them. The CDR3 reads CASSLRGSQTNEKLFF. The CDR3 nucleotides read TGTGCCAGCTCACTCCGGGGGTCTCAAACTAATGAAAAACTGTTTTTT.

In its sample, this clone was seen a few times. The rearrangement joins TRBV18 to TRBJ1-1; 7 nucleotides align to TRBD1. Losses at the gene ends were 3 bases for V and 0 bases for J; bases not matched to a gene: 7. Germline V lookup: CDR1 KGHSH, CDR2 LQKENI. The CDR3 is 16 amino acids. The CDR3 bases are TGTGCCAGCTCACCGGGGACAGCTACTATGAACACTGAAGCTTTCTTT. Protein sequence: CASSPGTATMNTEAFF. Full variable domain (remainder filled in from reference TRBV18 and TRBJ1-1): NAGVMQNPRHLVRRRGQEARLRCSPMKGHSHVYWYRQLPEEGLKFMVYLQKENIIDESGMPKERFSAEFPKEGPSILRIQQVVRGDSAAYFCASSPGTATMNTEAFFGQGTRLTVV.

The chain employs TRBV18 and TRBJ2-6, with a tentative D call TRBD2 (5 bases). CDR1 and CDR2 (germline): KGHSH, LQKENI. The CDR3 is 18 amino acids. The V end was cut by 3 bases, the J end by 2 bases, with 17 bases between. CDR3 DNA sequence: TGTGCCAGCTCACCTCGTAGAAGAGGGTCGACTGGGGCCAACGTCCTGACTTTC. It yields the protein CASSPRRRGSTGANVLTF.

V is TRBV6-6 and J is TRBJ1-2; D may be TRBD1 (6 bases). Per germline, CDR1 MNHNY and CDR2 SVGAGI (reference sequence). V shed 5 bases and J shed 9 bases, with 16 bases lying between them. The CDR3 is 13 amino acids. CDR3 protein: CASSPGTYKSYTF. The DNA of the CDR3 is TGTGCCAGCAGTCCCGGGACATATAAGAGCTACACCTTC.

This clone was found once. The J gene is TRBJ2-1, the V gene TRBV5-1, with D unresolved. V was clipped by 1 base and J by 3 bases, with 11 bases between them. The CDR3 has 15 amino acids. The germline CDR1 and CDR2 sequences are SGHRS and YFSETQ. CDR3 in DNA: TGCGCCAGCAGCTTGACCGGGTCCTACTACAATGAGCAGTTCTTC. Translation gives CASSLTGSYYNEQFF.

V usage is TRBV6-1 and J usage is TRBJ2-7; tentative D call: TRBD1 (6 bases). Trimming removed 7 bases at V and 2 bases at J, with 15 bases between. CDR1 MNHNS and CDR2 SASEGT come from the germline V gene. The length of the CDR3 is 14 residues. CDR3 protein: CASTTRTATYEQYF. The CDR3 DNA reads as TGTGCCAGCACCACGAGGACAGCCACCTACGAGCAGTACTTC.

The CDR3 nucleotides are TGTGCCAGCAGTTTGGTCGGTGTTTCTGGCGGCACTGAAGCTTTCTTT. Its protein is CASSLVGVSGGTEAFF. The chain links TRBV28 to TRBJ1-1; D gene uncertain. Trimming removed 3 bases from V and 4 bases from J, with 18 bases in between. The CDR3 has 16 amino acids. The V gene's germline CDR1 is MDHEN and CDR2 SYDVKM.